This T cell receptor (beta chain) emerged from a study of CD8+CD57+ T cells in acquired aplastic anemia. Study context: Sorted CD4+ and CD8+ cells yielded around 3.2 ug of DNA on average.

Study-level results: Found in both controls and patients were 25 to 35 CD8+ CDR3 sequences. Patients were compared with controls for CD8+ Simpson's diversity, and no significant difference emerged.

In regard to this clonotype: Its antigen is as yet unknown.

The ends were cut back, 7 bases at V and 4 bases at J, with 16 bases in the middle. Looked up from germline, CDR1 is DFQATT and CDR2 is SNEGSKA (reference sequence). CDR3 length: 13 residues. Genomic DNA, serving as template, underwent TCR beta VDJ and CDR3 profiling. TCRdb reprocessed the reads via MiXCR and lists one record per CDR3 protein. The table includes 150,000 to 200,000 distinct CDR3 sequences, around three fifths detected once. Sequenced input: sorted CD4+, CD8+, or CD8+CD57+ T cells (not recorded which) from PBMCs. This TCR derives from a human donor with severe aplastic anemia or a healthy control (not recorded which). The V call is TRBV20-1, the J call TRBJ1-1; D gene uncertain. CDR3 sequence (DNA): TGCAGTGTTAAGACGGGCTTGGGCACTGAAGCTTTCTTT. As protein: CSVKTGLGTEAFF.